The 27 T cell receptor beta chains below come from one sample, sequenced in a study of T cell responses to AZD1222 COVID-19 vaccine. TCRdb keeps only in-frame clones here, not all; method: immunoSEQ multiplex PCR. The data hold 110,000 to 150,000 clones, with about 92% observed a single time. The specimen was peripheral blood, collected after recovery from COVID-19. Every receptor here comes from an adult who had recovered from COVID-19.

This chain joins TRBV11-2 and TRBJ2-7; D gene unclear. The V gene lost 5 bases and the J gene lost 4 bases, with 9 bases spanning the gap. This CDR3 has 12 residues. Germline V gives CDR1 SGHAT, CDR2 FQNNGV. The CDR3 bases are TGTGCCAGCAGCAAGAGCGTTTACGAGCAGTACTTC. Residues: CASSKSVYEQYF.

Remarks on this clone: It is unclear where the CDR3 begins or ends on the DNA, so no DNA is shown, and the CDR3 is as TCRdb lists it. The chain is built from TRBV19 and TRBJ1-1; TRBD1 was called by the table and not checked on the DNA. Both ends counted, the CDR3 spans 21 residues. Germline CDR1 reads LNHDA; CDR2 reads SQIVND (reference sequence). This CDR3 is CANPARTLKLSLDKAPDPAFF.

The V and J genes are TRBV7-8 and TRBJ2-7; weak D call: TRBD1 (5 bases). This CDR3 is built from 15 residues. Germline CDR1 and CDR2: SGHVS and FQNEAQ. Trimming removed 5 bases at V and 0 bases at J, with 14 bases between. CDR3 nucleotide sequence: TGTGCCAGCAGCCTTAGGGGCTTAAGCTCCTACGAGCAGTACTTC. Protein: CASSLRGLSSYEQYF.

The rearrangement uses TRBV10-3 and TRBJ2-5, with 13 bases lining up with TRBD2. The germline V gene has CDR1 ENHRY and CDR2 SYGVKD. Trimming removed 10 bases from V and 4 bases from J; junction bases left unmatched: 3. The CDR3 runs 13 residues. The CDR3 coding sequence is TGTGCCACAGGACTAGCGGGAGTAGAGACCCAGTACTTC. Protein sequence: CATGLAGVETQYF.

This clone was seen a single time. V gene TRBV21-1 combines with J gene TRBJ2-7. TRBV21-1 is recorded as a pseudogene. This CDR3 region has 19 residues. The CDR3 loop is CASSKVFPVGGIYTYEQYF. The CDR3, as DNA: TGTGCCAGCAGCAAAGTGTTTCCCGTTGGGGGTATATACACCTACGAGCAGTACTTC.

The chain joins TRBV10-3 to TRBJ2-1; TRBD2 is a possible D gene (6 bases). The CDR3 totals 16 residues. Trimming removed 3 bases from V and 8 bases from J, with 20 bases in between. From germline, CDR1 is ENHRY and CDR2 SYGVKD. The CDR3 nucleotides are TGTGCCATCAGTGAAAGCGGTCGCCAGGGAGGCGATGAGCAGTTCTTC. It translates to CAISESGRQGGDEQFF.

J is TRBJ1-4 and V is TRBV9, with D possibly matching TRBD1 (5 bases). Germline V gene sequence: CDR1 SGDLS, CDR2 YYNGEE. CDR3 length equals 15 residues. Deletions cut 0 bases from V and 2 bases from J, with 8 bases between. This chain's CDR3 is CASSVAGGTNEKLFF. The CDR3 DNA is TGTGCCAGCAGCGTAGCTGGGGGTACTAATGAAAAACTGTTTTTT.

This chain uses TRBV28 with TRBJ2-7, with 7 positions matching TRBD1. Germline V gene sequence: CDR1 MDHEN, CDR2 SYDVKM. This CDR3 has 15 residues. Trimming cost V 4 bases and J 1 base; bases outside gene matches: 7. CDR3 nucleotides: TGTGCCAGCAGTTCCCCCGGGACAGTTTCCTACGAGCAGTACTTC. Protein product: CASSSPGTVSYEQYF.

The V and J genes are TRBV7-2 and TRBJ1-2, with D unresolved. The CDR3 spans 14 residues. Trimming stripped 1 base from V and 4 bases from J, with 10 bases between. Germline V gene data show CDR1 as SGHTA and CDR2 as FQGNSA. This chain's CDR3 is CASSLDGSLYGYTF. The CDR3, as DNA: TGTGCCAGCAGCTTAGACGGCAGCCTCTATGGCTACACCTTC.

CDR3 in amino acids: CASSLYGTDTQYF. DNA for the CDR3: TGTGCCAGCAGTTTATACGGGACAGATACGCAGTATTTT. The chain joins TRBV12-3 or TRBV12-4 to TRBJ2-3; D is ambiguous. The V and J ends lost 2 bases and 3 bases respectively, with 6 bases between them. The CDR3 consists of 13 residues.

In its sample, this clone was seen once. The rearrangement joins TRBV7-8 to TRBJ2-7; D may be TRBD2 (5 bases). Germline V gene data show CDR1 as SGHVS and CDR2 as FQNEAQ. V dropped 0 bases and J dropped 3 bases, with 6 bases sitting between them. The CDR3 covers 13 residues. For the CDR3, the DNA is TGTGCCAGCAGCTTAGCGGGAGTCTACGAGCAGTACTTC. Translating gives CASSLAGVYEQYF.

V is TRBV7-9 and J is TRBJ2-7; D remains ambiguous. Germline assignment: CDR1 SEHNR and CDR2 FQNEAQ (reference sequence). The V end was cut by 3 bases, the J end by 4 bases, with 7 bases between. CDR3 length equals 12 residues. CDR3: CASSFSPYEQYF. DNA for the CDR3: TGTGCCAGCAGCTTTAGCCCGTACGAGCAGTACTTC.

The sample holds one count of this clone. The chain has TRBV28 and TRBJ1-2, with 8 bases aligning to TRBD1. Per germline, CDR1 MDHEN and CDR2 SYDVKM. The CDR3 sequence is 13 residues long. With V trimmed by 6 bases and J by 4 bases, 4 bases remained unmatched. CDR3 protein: CASRPGGSYGYTF. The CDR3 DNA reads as TGTGCCAGCAGGCCAGGGGGCAGCTATGGCTACACCTTC.

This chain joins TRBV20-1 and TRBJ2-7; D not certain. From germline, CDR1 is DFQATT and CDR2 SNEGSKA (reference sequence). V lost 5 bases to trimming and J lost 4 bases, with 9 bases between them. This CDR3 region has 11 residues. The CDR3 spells CSAPLRYEQYF. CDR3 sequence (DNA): TGCAGTGCTCCTCTCCGGTACGAGCAGTACTTC.

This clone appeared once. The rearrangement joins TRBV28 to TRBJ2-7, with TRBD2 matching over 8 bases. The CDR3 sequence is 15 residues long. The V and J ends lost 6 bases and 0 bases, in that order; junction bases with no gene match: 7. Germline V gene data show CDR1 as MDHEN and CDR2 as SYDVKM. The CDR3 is CASRPGAGDSYEQYF. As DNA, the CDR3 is TGTGCCAGCAGGCCCGGAGCGGGAGACTCCTACGAGCAGTACTTC.

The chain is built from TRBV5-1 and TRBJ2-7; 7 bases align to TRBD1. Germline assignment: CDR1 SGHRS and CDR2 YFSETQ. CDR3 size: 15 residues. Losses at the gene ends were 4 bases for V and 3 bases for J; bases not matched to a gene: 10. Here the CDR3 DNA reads TGCGCCAGCAGCCCCCCGGCAGGGGGAAACTACGAGCAGTACTTC. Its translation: CASSPPAGGNYEQYF. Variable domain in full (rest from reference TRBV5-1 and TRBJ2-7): KAGVTQTPRYLIKTRGQQVTLSCSPISGHRSVSWYQQTPGQGLQFLFEYFSETQRNKGNFPGRFSGRQFSNSRSEMNVSTLELGDSALYLCASSPPAGGNYEQYFGPGTRLTVT.

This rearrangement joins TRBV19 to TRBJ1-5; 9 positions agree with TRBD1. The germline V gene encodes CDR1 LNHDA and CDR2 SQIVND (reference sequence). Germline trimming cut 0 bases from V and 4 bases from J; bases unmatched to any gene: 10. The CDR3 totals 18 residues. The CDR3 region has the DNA TGTGCCAGTAGTATAGACCTGGGACAGGGAAACCTTAATCAGCCCCAGCATTTT. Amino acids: CASSIDLGQGNLNQPQHF.

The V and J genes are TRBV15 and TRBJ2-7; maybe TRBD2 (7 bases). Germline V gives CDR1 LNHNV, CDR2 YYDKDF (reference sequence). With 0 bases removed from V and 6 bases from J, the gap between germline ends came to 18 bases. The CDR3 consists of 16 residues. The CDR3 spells CATSRDVGGAPPEQYF. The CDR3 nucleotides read TGTGCCACCAGCAGAGATGTAGGGGGGGCCCCTCCCGAGCAGTACTTC.

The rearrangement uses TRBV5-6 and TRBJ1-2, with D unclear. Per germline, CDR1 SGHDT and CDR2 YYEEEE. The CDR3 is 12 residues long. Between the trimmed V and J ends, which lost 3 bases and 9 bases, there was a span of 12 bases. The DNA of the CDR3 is TGTGCCAGCAGCTCCGGGCCCACGAGCTACACCTTC. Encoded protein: CASSSGPTSYTF. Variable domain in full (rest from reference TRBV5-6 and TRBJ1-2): DAGVTQSPTHLIKTRGQQVTLRCSPKSGHDTVSWYQQALGQGPQFIFQYYEEEERQRGNFPDRFSGHQFPNYSSELNVNALLLGDSALYLCASSSGPTSYTFGSGTRLTVV.

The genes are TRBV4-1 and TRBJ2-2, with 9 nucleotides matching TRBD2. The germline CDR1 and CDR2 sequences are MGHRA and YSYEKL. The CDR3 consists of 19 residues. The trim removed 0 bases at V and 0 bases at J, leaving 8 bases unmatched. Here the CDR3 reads CASSQDSGSGGANTGELFF. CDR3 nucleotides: TGCGCCAGCAGCCAAGATTCGGGTAGCGGGGGCGCGAACACCGGGGAGCTGTTTTTT.

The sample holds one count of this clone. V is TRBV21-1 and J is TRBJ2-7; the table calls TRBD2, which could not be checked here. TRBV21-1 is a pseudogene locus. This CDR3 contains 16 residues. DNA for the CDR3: TGTGCCAGCAGCAAATTCGAGGGAGAACATACCTCCGAGCAGTACTTC. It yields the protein CASSKFEGEHTSEQYF.

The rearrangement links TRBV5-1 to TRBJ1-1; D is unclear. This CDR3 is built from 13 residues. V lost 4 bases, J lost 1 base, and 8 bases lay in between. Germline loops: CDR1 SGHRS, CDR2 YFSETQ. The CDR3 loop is CASSMDPNTEAFF. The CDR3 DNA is TGCGCCAGCAGCATGGACCCGAACACTGAAGCTTTCTTT.

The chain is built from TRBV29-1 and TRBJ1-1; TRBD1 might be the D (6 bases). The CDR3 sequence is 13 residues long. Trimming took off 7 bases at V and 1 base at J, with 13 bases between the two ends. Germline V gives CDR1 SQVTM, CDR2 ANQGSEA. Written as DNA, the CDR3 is TGCAGCGCCTCAAGGGGACAGAACACTGAAGCTTTCTTT. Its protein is CSASRGQNTEAFF.

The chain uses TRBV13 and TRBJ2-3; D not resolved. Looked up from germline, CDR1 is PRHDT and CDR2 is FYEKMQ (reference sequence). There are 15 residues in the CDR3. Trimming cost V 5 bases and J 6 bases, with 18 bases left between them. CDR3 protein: CASSRWTRSVDTQYF. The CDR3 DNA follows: TGTGCCAGCAGCAGATGGACGAGGAGTGTCGATACGCAGTATTTT.

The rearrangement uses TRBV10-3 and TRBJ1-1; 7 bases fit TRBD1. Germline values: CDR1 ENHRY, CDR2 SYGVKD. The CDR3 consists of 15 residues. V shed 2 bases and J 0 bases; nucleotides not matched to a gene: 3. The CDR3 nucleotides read TGTGCCATCAGTGAGCCGGACAGGATGAACACTGAAGCTTTCTTT. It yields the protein CAISEPDRMNTEAFF.

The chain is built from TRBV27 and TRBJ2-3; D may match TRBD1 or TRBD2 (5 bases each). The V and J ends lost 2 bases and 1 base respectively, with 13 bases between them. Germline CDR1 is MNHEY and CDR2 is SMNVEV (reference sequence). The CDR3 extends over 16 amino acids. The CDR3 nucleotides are TGTGCCAGCAGTTTAGAGGGGCTCCAGCGCACAGATACGCAGTATTTT. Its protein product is CASSLEGLQRTDTQYF.

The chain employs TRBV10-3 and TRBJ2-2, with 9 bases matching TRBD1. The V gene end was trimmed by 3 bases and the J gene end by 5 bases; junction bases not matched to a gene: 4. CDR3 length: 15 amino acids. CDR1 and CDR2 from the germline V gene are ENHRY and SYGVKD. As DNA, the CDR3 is TGTGCCATCAGTGACGAGGACAGGGGTACCGGGGAGCTGTTTTTT. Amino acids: CAISDEDRGTGELFF.